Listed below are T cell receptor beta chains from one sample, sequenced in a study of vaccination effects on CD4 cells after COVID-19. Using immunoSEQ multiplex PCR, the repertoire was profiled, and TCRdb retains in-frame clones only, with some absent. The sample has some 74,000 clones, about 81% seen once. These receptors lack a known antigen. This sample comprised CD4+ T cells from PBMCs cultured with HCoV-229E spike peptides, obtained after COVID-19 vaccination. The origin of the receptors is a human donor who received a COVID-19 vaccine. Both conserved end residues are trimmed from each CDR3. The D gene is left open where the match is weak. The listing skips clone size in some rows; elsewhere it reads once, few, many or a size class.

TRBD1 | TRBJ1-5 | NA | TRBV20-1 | SVSDRQGEWQPQH
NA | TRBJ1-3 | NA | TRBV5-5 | ASSLRIRSSGNTIY
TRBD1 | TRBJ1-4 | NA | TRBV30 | AWGVDRGRRGEKLF
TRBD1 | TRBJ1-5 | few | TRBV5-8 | ASSFFGTGEGQPQH
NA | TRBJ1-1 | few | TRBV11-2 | ASSLKDSWNTEAF
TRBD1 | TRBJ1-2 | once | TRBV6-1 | ASSEDRTGVLYYGYT
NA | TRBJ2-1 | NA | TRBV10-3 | AISGGSYNEQF
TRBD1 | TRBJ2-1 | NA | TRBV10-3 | AISGTGGEVGF
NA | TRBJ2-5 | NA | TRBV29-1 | SVGGGLETQY
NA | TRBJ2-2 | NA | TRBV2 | ASRTDATGELF
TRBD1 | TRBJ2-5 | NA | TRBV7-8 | ASSLGRYRGPRETQY
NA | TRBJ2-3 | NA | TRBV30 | AWRATGVSDTQY
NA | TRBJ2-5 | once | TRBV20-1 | SASVGAEGETQY
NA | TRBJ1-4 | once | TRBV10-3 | AISESGREKLF
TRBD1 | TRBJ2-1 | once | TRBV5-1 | ASSQRDRAYNEQF
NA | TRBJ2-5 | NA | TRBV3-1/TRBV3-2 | ASSHRDGETQY
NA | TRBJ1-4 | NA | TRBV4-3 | ASSQDVGSGSEGGKLF
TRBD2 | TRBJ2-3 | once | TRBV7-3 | ASSSSGVATDTQY
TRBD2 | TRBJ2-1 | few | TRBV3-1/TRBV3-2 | ASSLGTSGSSYNEQF
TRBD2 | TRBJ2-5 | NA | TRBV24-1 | ATSDPTSGQETQY
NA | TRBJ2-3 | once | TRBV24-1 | ATSDLTGSKDTQY
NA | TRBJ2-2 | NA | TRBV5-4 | ASSPTRLKNTGELF
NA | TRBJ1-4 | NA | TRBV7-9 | ASSLGGGNEKLF
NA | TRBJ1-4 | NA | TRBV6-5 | ASSSSAVTNEKLF
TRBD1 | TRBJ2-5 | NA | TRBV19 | ASSMGRGYQETQY
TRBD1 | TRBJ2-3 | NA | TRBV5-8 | ASSFRTGGTDTQY
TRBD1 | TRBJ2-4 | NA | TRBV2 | ASRAPTGQGYNIQY
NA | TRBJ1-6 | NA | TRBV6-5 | ASSYSNQGTLLH
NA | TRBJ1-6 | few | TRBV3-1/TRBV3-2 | ASSHLRGLNNSPLH
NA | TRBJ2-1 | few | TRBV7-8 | ASSPPLWNEQF